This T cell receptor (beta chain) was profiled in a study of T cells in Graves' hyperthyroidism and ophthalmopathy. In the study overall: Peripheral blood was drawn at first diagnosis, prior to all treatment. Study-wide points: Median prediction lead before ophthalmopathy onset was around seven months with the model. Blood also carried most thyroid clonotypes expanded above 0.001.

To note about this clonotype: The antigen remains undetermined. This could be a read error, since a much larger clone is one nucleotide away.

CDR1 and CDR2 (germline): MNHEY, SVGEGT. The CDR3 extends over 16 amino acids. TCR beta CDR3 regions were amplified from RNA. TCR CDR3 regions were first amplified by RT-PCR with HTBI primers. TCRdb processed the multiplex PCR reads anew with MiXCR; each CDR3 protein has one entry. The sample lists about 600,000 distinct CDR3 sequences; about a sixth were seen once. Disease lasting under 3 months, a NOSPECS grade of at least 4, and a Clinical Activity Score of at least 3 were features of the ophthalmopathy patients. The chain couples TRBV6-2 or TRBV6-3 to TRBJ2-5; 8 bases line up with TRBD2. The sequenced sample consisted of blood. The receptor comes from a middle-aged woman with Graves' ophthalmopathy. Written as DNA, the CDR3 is TGTACCAGCACCCCAGACAGCGGGGGAGCCTGGGAGACCCAGTACTTC. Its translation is CTSTPDSGGAWETQYF.